Presented here are 4 T cell receptor beta chains from one specimen sequenced in a study of blood T cell repertoires in COVID-19. Produced via immunoSEQ multiplex PCR; TCRdb's table is partial and in-frame only. The table records around 150,000 clones, more than 75% of them present only once. Sequenced input: peripheral blood. All receptors derive from a woman aged 55-70 years with COVID-19, enrolled during active disease.

This rearrangement joins TRBV18 to TRBJ2-1, with D possibly matching TRBD2 (6 bases). The CDR3 totals 13 residues. The V gene's germline CDR1 is KGHSH and CDR2 LQKENI. V was shortened by 4 bases and J by 5 bases, with 9 bases between the two germline ends. In DNA form, the CDR3 reads TGTGCCAGCTCACGTCTAGCGAACAATGAGCAGTTCTTC. Its protein product is CASSRLANNEQFF.

The chain joins TRBV6-4 to TRBJ1-6, with D possibly TRBD1 on 5 matching bases. The CDR3 is made up of 15 amino acids. Looked up from germline, CDR1 is MRHNA and CDR2 is SNTAGT. V lost 3 bases and J lost 10, with 16 bases in between. The CDR3 DNA follows: TGTGCCAGCAGTGATTATCCTGGGGCCGGGTCACCCCTCCACTTT. It specifies CASSDYPGAGSPLHF.

The chain uses TRBV29-1 and TRBJ1-2, with D uncertain. This CDR3 region has 13 residues. CDR1 and CDR2 (germline): SQVTM, ANQGSEA. Trimming left V 1 base short and J 9 bases short, with 15 bases between. CDR3 sequence: CSVEVASIISYTF. CDR3 sequence (DNA): TGCAGCGTTGAAGTGGCCTCGATAATAAGCTACACCTTC.

The chain joins TRBV19 to TRBJ2-3, with TRBD1 identical over 7 bases. Trimming cost V 8 bases and J 1 base; bases outside gene matches: 9. The CDR3 runs to 15 residues. Germline-derived CDR1 and CDR2 are LNHDA and SQIVND (reference sequence). CDR3 bases: TGTGCCAGTGGCCTTGTGACAGGGCGCACAGATACGCAGTATTTT. Protein sequence: CASGLVTGRTDTQYF.